These 12 T cell receptor beta chains originate from one sample sequenced in a study of OX40 agonist ivuxolimab in advanced cancers. Here immunoSEQ multiplex PCR was the method, and the copy in TCRdb shows in-frame clones only, minus some. Of about 58,000 clones in the sample, approximately 86% were seen once. The sample was CD4+ or CD8+ T cells sorted from blood, taken in a trial of the OX40 agonist ivuxolimab. The receptors originated from an adult with an advanced solid tumor such as melanoma, head and neck, liver or kidney cancer.

DNA of the CDR3: TGTGCCAGCAGCAGGGACACGGCTACCGGGGAGCTGTTTTTT. Translated: CASSRDTATGELFF. V is TRBV7-9 and J is TRBJ2-2; the D gene is possibly TRBD1 (6 bases). The CDR3 is 14 amino acids. The germline V and J ends were trimmed by 5 bases and 5 bases, with 12 bases remaining between them. Germline values: CDR1 SEHNR, CDR2 FQNEAQ (reference sequence).

This clone came up a few times. The chain carries TRBV5-6 and TRBJ1-1, with D possibly matching TRBD1 (6 bases). The CDR3 has 12 amino acids. Trimming left V 0 bases short and J 10 bases short, with 10 bases between. Per the germline V gene, CDR1 is SGHDT and CDR2 is YYEEEE. The CDR3 loop reads CASSLEQGIAFF. For the CDR3, the DNA is TGTGCCAGCAGCTTGGAACAGGGAATAGCTTTCTTT.

The gene calls are TRBV7-3 and TRBJ2-7, with TRBD1 matching over 7 bases. The ends lost 5 bases at V and 3 bases at J; junction bases unmatched: 4. The CDR3 totals 13 residues. Germline V gene data show CDR1 as SGHTA and CDR2 as FQGTGA. The CDR3 region is CASSERQGYEQYF. CDR3 bases: TGTGCCAGCAGCGAAAGACAGGGCTACGAGCAGTACTTC.

This clone was observed once. The CDR3 sequence is CATGATVYNEQFF. For the CDR3, the DNA is TGTGCCACCGGGGCGACAGTCTACAATGAGCAGTTCTTC. The rearrangement joins TRBV15 to TRBJ2-1; weak D call: TRBD1 (5 bases). The germline gives CDR1 LNHNV, CDR2 YYDKDF (reference sequence). V lost 8 bases and J lost 3, with 11 bases in between. The CDR3 is 13 amino acids.

The CDR3 region is CASSPQAGASYEQYF. The CDR3 DNA sequence: TGTGCCAGCAGCCCCCAAGCGGGGGCGTCCTACGAGCAGTACTTC. The V and J genes are TRBV7-2 and TRBJ2-5; 8 bases are shared with TRBD2. The J call is in doubt because the DNA end fits TRBJ2-7 better. The germline CDR1 and CDR2 sequences are SGHTA and FQGNSA. The CDR3 is made up of 15 amino acids.

V and J are TRBV13 and TRBJ2-1, with 9 bases that match TRBD1. The trim removed 3 bases at V and 1 base at J, leaving 1 base unmatched. This CDR3 comprises 15 residues. Germline V CDR1 and CDR2: PRHDT, FYEKMQ (reference sequence). The CDR3 DNA sequence: TGTGCCAGCAGCTTTGACAGGGGGTCCTACAATGAGCAGTTCTTC. Translating gives CASSFDRGSYNEQFF.

V usage is TRBV7-9 and J usage is TRBJ2-5; no clear D. The assigned J gene may be wrong: the sequence end matches TRBJ2-7 better. Germline CDR1 is SEHNR and CDR2 is FQNEAQ (reference sequence). This CDR3 has 14 residues. CDR3 nucleotide sequence: TGTGCCAGCAGTCCCTCTGCGGTCTCCTACGAGCAGTACTTC. Translated, it gives CASSPSAVSYEQYF.

This clone showed up just once. The chain links TRBV7-8 to TRBJ1-2; D gene unclear. V was cut by 1 base and J by 2 bases, with 14 bases left in between. There are 16 residues in the CDR3. The V gene's germline CDR1 is SGHVS and CDR2 FQNEAQ. The CDR3 DNA is TGTGCCAGCAGCTTAGTAGGTGCCAGGAAAAACTATGGCTACACCTTC. Amino acid sequence: CASSLVGARKNYGYTF.

This rearrangement joins TRBV25-1 to TRBJ1-4; maybe TRBD1 (5 bases). Germline V gives CDR1 MGHDK, CDR2 SYGVNS. There are 14 residues in the CDR3. The ends were cut back, 3 bases at V and 1 base at J, with 6 bases in the middle. The CDR3 protein is CASSEQGTNEKLFF. The CDR3 DNA follows: TGTGCCAGCAGTGAGCAGGGAACTAATGAAAAACTGTTTTTT.

This chain joins TRBV19 and TRBJ2-7; D call uncertain. Trimming pared 1 base from V and 7 bases from J, leaving 5 bases between. The CDR3 sequence is 11 residues long. The germline V gene encodes CDR1 LNHDA and CDR2 SQIVND (reference sequence). CDR3 DNA sequence: TGTGCCAGTAGTATAGCGGAAGAGCAGTACTTC. Protein product: CASSIAEEQYF.

The chain has TRBV13 and TRBJ2-3, with D hard to call. This CDR3 is built from 12 residues. Germline-derived CDR1 and CDR2 are PRHDT and FYEKMQ (reference sequence). Deletions cut 5 bases from V and 3 bases from J, with 6 bases between. CDR3 sequence (DNA): TGTGCCAGCAGCCCCGGGACAGATACGCAGTATTTT. The encoded protein is CASSPGTDTQYF.

This chain connects TRBV29-1 to TRBJ1-1; unclear D gene. Trimming took 2 bases from V and 0 from J, leaving 7 bases between them. Germline loops: CDR1 SQVTM, CDR2 ANQGSEA. The CDR3 consists of 13 residues. The CDR3 sequence is CSVESVMNTEAFF. CDR3 sequence (DNA): TGCAGCGTTGAATCAGTCATGAACACTGAAGCTTTCTTT.